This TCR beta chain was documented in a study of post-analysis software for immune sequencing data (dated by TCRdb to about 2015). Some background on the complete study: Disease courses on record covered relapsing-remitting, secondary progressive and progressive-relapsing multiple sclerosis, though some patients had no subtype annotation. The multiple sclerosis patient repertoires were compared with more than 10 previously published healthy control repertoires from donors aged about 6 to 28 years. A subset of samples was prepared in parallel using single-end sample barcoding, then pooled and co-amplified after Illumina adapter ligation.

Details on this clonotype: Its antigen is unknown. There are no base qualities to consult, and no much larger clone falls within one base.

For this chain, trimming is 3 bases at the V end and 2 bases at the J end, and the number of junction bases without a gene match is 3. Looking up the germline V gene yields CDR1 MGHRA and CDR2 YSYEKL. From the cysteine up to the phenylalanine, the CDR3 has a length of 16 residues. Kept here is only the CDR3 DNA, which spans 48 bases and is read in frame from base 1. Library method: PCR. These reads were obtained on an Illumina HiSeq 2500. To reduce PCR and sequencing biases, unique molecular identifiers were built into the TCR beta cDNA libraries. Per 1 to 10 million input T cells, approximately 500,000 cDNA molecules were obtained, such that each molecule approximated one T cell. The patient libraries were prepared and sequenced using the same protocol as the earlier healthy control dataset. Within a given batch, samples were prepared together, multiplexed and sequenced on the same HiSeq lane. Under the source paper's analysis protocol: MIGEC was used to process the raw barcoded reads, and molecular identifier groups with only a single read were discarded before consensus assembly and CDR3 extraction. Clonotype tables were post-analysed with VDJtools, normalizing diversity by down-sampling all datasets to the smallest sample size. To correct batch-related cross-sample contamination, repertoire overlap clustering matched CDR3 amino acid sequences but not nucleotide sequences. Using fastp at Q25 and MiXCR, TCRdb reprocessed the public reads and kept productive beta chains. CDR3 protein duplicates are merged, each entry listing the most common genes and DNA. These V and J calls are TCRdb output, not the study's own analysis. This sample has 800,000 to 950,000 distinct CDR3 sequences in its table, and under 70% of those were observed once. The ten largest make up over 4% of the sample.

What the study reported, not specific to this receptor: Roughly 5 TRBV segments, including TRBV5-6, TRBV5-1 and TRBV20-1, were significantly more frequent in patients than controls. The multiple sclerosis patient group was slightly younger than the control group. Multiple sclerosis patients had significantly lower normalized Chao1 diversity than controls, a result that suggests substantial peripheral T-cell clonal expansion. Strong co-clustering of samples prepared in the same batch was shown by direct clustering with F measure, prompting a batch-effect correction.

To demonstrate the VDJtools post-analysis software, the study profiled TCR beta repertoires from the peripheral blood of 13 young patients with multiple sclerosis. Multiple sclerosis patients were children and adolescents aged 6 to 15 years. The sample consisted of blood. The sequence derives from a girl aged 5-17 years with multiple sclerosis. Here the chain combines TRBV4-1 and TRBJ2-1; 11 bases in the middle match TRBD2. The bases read TGCGCCAGCAGCCAGTTACTAGCGGGAGCCTACAATGAGCAGTTCTTC. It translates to CASSQLLAGAYNEQFF.